Listed here are 30 T cell receptor beta chains from one sample, sequenced in a study of response to subunit inactivated influenza vaccine. TCRdb redid the calling of the RT-PCR reads with MiXCR, one entry per CDR3 protein. The table records about 610,000 distinct CDR3 sequences, around 15% of them present only once. The sample consisted of PBMCs from blood, taken 11 to 12 days after vaccination. These receptors were taken from a man in his fifties who received an inactivated influenza vaccine.

This clonotype was picked up a small number of times. V is TRBV5-1 and J is TRBJ1-1, with D maybe TRBD1 (6 bases). The CDR3 is 15 residues long. The germline V gene has CDR1 SGHRS and CDR2 YFSETQ. V shed 3 bases and J shed 4 bases, with 16 bases lying between them. CDR3 sequence reads: CASSSEGGSGTEAFF. CDR3 DNA sequence: TGCGCCAGCAGCTCAGAAGGGGGAAGTGGCACTGAAGCTTTCTTT.

This clonotype has more than one count but fewer than ten. The V and J genes are TRBV7-7 and TRBJ2-3; unclear D gene. Germline loops: CDR1 SSHAT, CDR2 FNYEAQ (reference sequence). The V end was cut by 2 bases, the J end by 6 bases, with 9 bases between. The CDR3 spans 13 residues. CDR3 sequence: CASSLSSLDTQYF. As DNA, the CDR3 is TGTGCCAGCAGCTTATCTTCTTTGGATACGCAGTATTTT.

This chain links TRBV7-3 with TRBJ1-1, with 7 bases fitting TRBD1. The CDR3 covers 15 residues. V lost 6 bases and J lost 4; bases outside the gene matches: 11. From germline, CDR1 is SGHTA and CDR2 FQGTGA. Here the CDR3 reads CASSYQQGSFTEAFF. In DNA, the CDR3 is TGTGCCAGCAGTTATCAACAGGGGTCGTTCACTGAAGCTTTCTTT. The whole variable domain, filled in from reference TRBV7-3 and TRBJ1-1, reads GAGVSQTPSNKVTEKGKYVELRCDPISGHTALYWYRQSLGQGPEFLIYFQGTGAADDSGLPNDRFFAVRPEGSVSTLKIQRTERGDSAVYLCASSYQQGSFTEAFFGQGTRLTVV.

V is TRBV11-2 and J is TRBJ2-3, with D maybe TRBD2 (6 bases). Between the trimmed V and J ends, which lost 5 bases and 3 bases, there was a span of 21 bases. CDR3 length: 17 residues. The germline gives CDR1 SGHAT, CDR2 FQNNGV. CDR3 amino acids: CASSGRLGNVRTDTQYF. The DNA of the CDR3 is TGTGCCAGCAGCGGACGACTAGGAAATGTCAGGACAGATACGCAGTATTTT.

The V gene is TRBV3-1, the J gene TRBJ2-1, with unresolved D. This CDR3 comprises 11 residues. V gave up 3 bases and J gave up 8 bases, with 5 bases separating them. The germline V gene has CDR1 LGHDT and CDR2 YNNKEL (reference sequence). Written as DNA, the CDR3 is TGTGCCAGCAGCCACTTGTATGAGCAGTTCTTC. It translates to CASSHLYEQFF.

This clonotype came up a few times. J is TRBJ2-7 and V is TRBV2, with 7 bases that match TRBD2. The V and J ends lost 4 bases and 0 bases, in that order; junction bases with no gene match: 6. The CDR3 is 15 residues long. Germline CDR1 reads SNHLY; CDR2 reads FYNNEI. CDR3 residues: CASSGGGGRSYEQYF. CDR3 DNA: TGTGCCAGCAGTGGAGGCGGGGGACGCTCCTACGAGCAGTACTTC.

This clonotype came up a few times. CDR3 region: CATSRDVQETQYF. The CDR3 DNA is TGTGCCACCAGCAGAGATGTCCAAGAGACCCAGTACTTC. The chain couples TRBV15 to TRBJ2-5; D is unclear. The V end lost 0 bases, the J end lost 1 base, and 3 bases lay between the germline ends. Germline CDR1 reads LNHNV; CDR2 reads YYDKDF (reference sequence). The CDR3 has 13 amino acids.

This chain uses TRBV20-1 with TRBJ1-5, with D possibly TRBD1 on 6 matching bases. The V end was cut by 1 base, the J end by 3 bases, with 13 bases between. The CDR3 length is 15 residues. The germline V gene has CDR1 DFQATT and CDR2 SNEGSKA (reference sequence). This CDR3 reads CSARAPTGINQPQHF. Written as DNA, the CDR3 is TGCAGTGCTAGAGCCCCGACAGGCATCAATCAGCCCCAGCATTTT.

The gene calls are TRBV28 and TRBJ2-2; 11 bases fit TRBD1. Germline V gene data show CDR1 as MDHEN and CDR2 as SYDVKM. The CDR3 is 20 amino acids. After removal of 6 bases from V and 4 bases from J, the junction contained 19 bases not matched to a gene. CDR3 DNA: TGTGCCAGCAGCCCCAGTGCCGGACAGGGGGCCCTTTTTTCCACCGGGGAGCTGTTTTTT. Translation: CASSPSAGQGALFSTGELFF.

This clonotype was counted only a few times. The J gene is TRBJ2-5, the V gene TRBV3-1, with TRBD1 matching 9 bases. V shed 0 bases, J shed 1 base, and the junction held 6 bases outside the gene matches. The CDR3 length is 17 residues. Germline V lookup: CDR1 LGHDT, CDR2 YNNKEL (reference sequence). The CDR3 protein is CASSQDPLDRGQETQYF. The CDR3 bases are TGTGCCAGCAGCCAAGACCCGCTGGACAGGGGCCAAGAGACCCAGTACTTC.

J is TRBJ2-1 and V is TRBV29-1, with D maybe TRBD1 (6 bases). V lost 3 bases and J lost 2, with 11 bases in between. Germline CDR1 SQVTM, CDR2 ANQGSEA. This CDR3 is 14 amino acids long. CDR3 in amino acids: CSVDRGFAYNEQFF. CDR3 DNA: TGCAGCGTTGACAGGGGATTCGCCTACAATGAGCAGTTCTTC.

The chain has TRBV7-9 and TRBJ2-7, with D maybe TRBD1 (5 bases). V was cut by 6 bases and J by 2 bases, with 17 bases left in between. The CDR3 is 15 amino acids. Germline loops: CDR1 SEHNR, CDR2 FQNEAQ (reference sequence). CDR3 amino acids: CASRSAQGKAYEQYF. The CDR3 DNA is TGTGCCAGCAGATCCGCTCAGGGCAAGGCCTACGAGCAGTACTTC.

This clonotype has more than one count but fewer than ten. This chain links TRBV20-1 with TRBJ2-5; the D gene is possibly TRBD2 (6 bases). Germline V CDR1 and CDR2: DFQATT, SNEGSKA (reference sequence). The CDR3 consists of 14 residues. V lost 2 bases, J lost 5 bases, and 15 bases lay in between. CDR3 region: CSARTSSVPETQYF. The CDR3 nucleotides are TGCAGTGCTAGAACCTCTAGCGTTCCGGAGACCCAGTACTTC.

V usage is TRBV15 and J usage is TRBJ1-2; no definite D call. The length of the CDR3 is 13 residues. CDR1 LNHNV and CDR2 YYDKDF come from the germline V gene (reference sequence). V shed 1 base and J shed 7 bases, with 10 bases lying between them. The CDR3 sequence is CATSRVRYSGYTF. CDR3 coding DNA: TGTGCCACCAGCAGAGTTCGGTACTCTGGCTACACCTTC.

This chain links TRBV5-1 with TRBJ2-4; no clear D. The CDR3 extends over 11 amino acids. Germline loops: CDR1 SGHRS, CDR2 YFSETQ. Deletions cut 5 bases from V and 5 bases from J, with 5 bases between. This chain's CDR3 is CASSLENIQYF. CDR3 nucleotides: TGCGCCAGCAGTCTAGAAAACATTCAGTACTTC.

The sample holds a few counts of this clonotype. V is TRBV20-1 and J is TRBJ2-7; D uncertain. Germline CDR1 reads DFQATT; CDR2 reads SNEGSKA (reference sequence). CDR3 length: 13 amino acids. The V and J ends lost 5 bases and 1 base respectively, with 12 bases between them. The CDR3 spells CSAESEQSYEQYF. CDR3 DNA sequence: TGCAGTGCTGAGTCCGAGCAGTCCTACGAGCAGTACTTC.

The chain is built from TRBV7-9 and TRBJ2-5; 7 nucleotides agree with TRBD1. Germline-derived CDR1 and CDR2 are SEHNR and FQNEAQ (reference sequence). This CDR3 contains 13 residues. The trim removed 3 bases at V and 5 bases at J, leaving 3 bases unmatched. The CDR3: CASSLDRHETQYF. CDR3 DNA sequence: TGTGCCAGCAGCTTGGACAGGCACGAGACCCAGTACTTC. Full variable domain (outside the CDR3, taken from reference TRBV7-9 and TRBJ2-5): DTGVSQNPRHKITKRGQNVTFRCDPISEHNRLYWYRQTLGQGPEFLTYFQNEAQLEKSRLLSDRFSAERPKGSFSTLEIQRTEQGDSAMYLCASSLDRHETQYFGPGTRLLVL.

In this sample, this clonotype turned up a few times. The CDR3 nucleotides are TGCGCCAGCAGCCAAGCGAGGACGTCGGATACGCAGTATTTT. This sequence encodes CASSQARTSDTQYF. J is TRBJ2-3 and V is TRBV4-3; no clear D. V gave up 1 base and J gave up 6 bases, with 11 bases separating them. The V gene's germline CDR1 is LGHNA and CDR2 YSLEER. This CDR3 comprises 14 residues.

The chain employs TRBV4-3 and TRBJ1-2, with D possibly TRBD1 on 6 matching bases. The CDR3 covers 15 residues. Per germline, CDR1 LGHNA and CDR2 YSLEER. The germline V and J ends were trimmed by 4 bases and 2 bases, with 14 bases remaining between them. CDR3 coding DNA: TGCGCCAGCAGCCGAGCTTTCACAGGGAACTATGGCTACACCTTC. As protein: CASSRAFTGNYGYTF.

This clonotype was seen repeatedly, ten times or more. The chain carries TRBV20-1 and TRBJ2-7; 7 positions agree with TRBD1. CDR1 is DFQATT, CDR2 SNEGSKA, per germline (reference sequence). Trimming cost V 0 bases and J 4 bases; bases outside gene matches: 9. The CDR3 length is 15 residues. CDR3 sequence (DNA): TGCAGTGCTAGAGATCTTTATAGGGGGCAGTACGAGCAGTACTTC. Its protein is CSARDLYRGQYEQYF.

Ten or more counts support this clonotype. The rearrangement joins TRBV27 to TRBJ2-7; the D gene is possibly TRBD1 (6 bases). CDR1 MNHEY and CDR2 SMNVEV come from the germline V gene (reference sequence). CDR3 length: 14 residues. V lost 3 bases, J lost 0 bases, and 9 bases lay in between. In nucleotides, the CDR3 is TGTGCCAGCAGTTTTACAGGGTACTCCTACGAGCAGTACTTC. This translates into CASSFTGYSYEQYF.

The V gene is TRBV15, the J gene TRBJ2-3; 7 nucleotides align to TRBD2. Germline V gene lookup returns CDR1 LNHNV and CDR2 YYDKDF (reference sequence). Trimming at V came to 3 bases and at J to 1 base, leaving 4 bases not matched to a gene. The CDR3 totals 15 residues. Here the CDR3 DNA reads TGTGCCACCAGCAGGGGAGGGGTCCGCACAGATACGCAGTATTTT. It specifies CATSRGGVRTDTQYF.

This sequence joins TRBV3-1 and TRBJ1-3, with a possible D match to TRBD1 (6 bases). Per germline, CDR1 LGHDT and CDR2 YNNKEL (reference sequence). The V end was cut by 4 bases, the J end by 5 bases, with 15 bases between. The CDR3 is 15 amino acids. CDR3 loop: CASSPLPDSRNTIYF. The CDR3 bases are TGTGCCAGCAGCCCCCTTCCGGACAGCAGAAACACCATATATTTT.

This clonotype was counted ten times or more. The genes are TRBV28 and TRBJ2-7; D is unresolved. Germline CDR1 and CDR2: MDHEN and SYDVKM. Trimming shortened V by 5 bases and J by 3 bases, and 5 bases separated the two germline ends. The CDR3 is made up of 11 amino acids. The CDR3 sequence: CASSLHYEQYF. CDR3 DNA: TGTGCCAGCAGTCTCCACTACGAGCAGTACTTC.

This clonotype occurred many times. The chain links TRBV29-1 to TRBJ2-4, with D possibly being TRBD1 or TRBD2 (6 bases each). The germline V gene encodes CDR1 SQVTM and CDR2 ANQGSEA. CDR3 size: 12 residues. V lost 4 bases, J lost 8 bases, and 12 bases lay in between. CDR3 in DNA: TGCAGCGTTGGAGGTAGGGGGGACATTCAGTACTTC. It yields the protein CSVGGRGDIQYF.

This chain joins TRBV7-6 and TRBJ1-1; a weak D match, TRBD1 (6 bases). With 5 bases removed from V and 4 bases from J, the gap between germline ends came to 23 bases. CDR3 length: 17 amino acids. In germline, CDR1 is SGHVS, CDR2 FNYEAQ. CDR3 sequence reads: CASSPIGGGRGGTEAFF. CDR3 nucleotides: TGTGCCAGCAGCCCGATAGGGGGAGGGCGGGGAGGCACTGAAGCTTTCTTT.

This clonotype was seen many times. The gene calls are TRBV5-1 and TRBJ2-1; either TRBD1 or TRBD2 may supply D (5 bases each). In germline, CDR1 is SGHRS, CDR2 YFSETQ. The CDR3 totals 16 residues. V gave up 5 bases and J gave up 5 bases, with 20 bases separating them. Here the CDR3 reads CASSPPTGVGDNEQFF. CDR3 nucleotide sequence: TGCGCCAGCAGTCCTCCCACGGGCGTGGGGGACAATGAGCAGTTCTTC.

This chain links TRBV20-1 with TRBJ2-3; 9 nucleotides agree with TRBD2. From germline, CDR1 is DFQATT and CDR2 SNEGSKA (reference sequence). With 6 bases clipped from V and 1 base from J, the junction kept 5 bases outside the gene matches. The CDR3 has 14 residues. CDR3 sequence: CSANSGSRTDTQYF. CDR3 nucleotides: TGCAGTGCAAATAGCGGGAGTCGCACAGATACGCAGTATTTT.

The genes are TRBV20-1 and TRBJ2-3; D remains ambiguous. Germline V gene lookup returns CDR1 DFQATT and CDR2 SNEGSKA (reference sequence). Between the trimmed V and J ends, which lost 0 bases and 2 bases, there was a span of 18 bases. The CDR3 spans 17 residues. CDR3 region: CSARDIKAGSLTDTQYF. The CDR3 DNA sequence: TGCAGTGCTAGAGATATCAAGGCAGGAAGCCTCACAGATACGCAGTATTTT.

The chain has TRBV12-3 or TRBV12-4 and TRBJ2-1; the match to TRBD1 covers 7 bases. This CDR3 spans 12 amino acids. J was trimmed by 12 bases and V by 2 bases; bases with no gene match: 4. The CDR3 loop is CASSLTGTVQFF. The DNA of the CDR3 is TGTGCCAGCAGTTTAACAGGGACAGTGCAGTTCTTC.